Here is one TCR beta chain with its context. Its cognate antigen is unknown. Distinct nucleotide sequences in the sample also encode this CDR3. This CDR3 spans 14 amino acids. Germline V gene lookup returns CDR1 GTSNPN and CDR2 SVGIG (reference sequence). The V gene lost 0 bases and the J gene lost 4 bases, with 12 bases spanning the gap. The source of the sample is a study of shared clonotypes between healthy human individuals. Findings and caveats of the study: In having few donors, the study represented limited genetic and exposure-history diversity.

The donor population consisted of healthy HIV-negative adults with no recent acute infections or vaccinations. A CD45RA-negative memory subset and a CD45RA+ naive subset were separated from the CD4+ cells. This table comes from immunoSEQ multiplex PCR, and its TCRdb copy is limited to in-frame clones, with some not included. Of more than 2,000,000 clones detected, more than 80% appear once; the ten largest clones hold under 0.15%. The receptor's source is a young man in good health. The genes are TRBV30 and TRBJ1-2, with D perhaps TRBD1 (6 bases). Material for sequencing was naive CD4+ T cells sorted from blood. Specified subset: CD45RA+ positively selected. CDR3 loop: CAWSVTGRVYGYTF. The CDR3 region has the DNA TGTGCCTGGAGTGTGACAGGCCGAGTCTATGGCTACACCTTC.